The next 5 T cell receptor beta chains were all read from a single sample in a study of breast tumors, draining lymph nodes, adjacent tissues. TCRdb independently ran MiXCR on the multiplex PCR reads; one entry per CDR3 protein. The sample lists approximately 7,100 distinct CDR3 sequences, 65% to 75% seen once, with about 40% in the top ten. The sample comprised tumor-adjacent breast tissue. The receptors stem from a female donor with breast cancer. Some clones in this sample may be carry-over from other donors' samples.

This clonotype is medium-sized by share. The chain is built from TRBV7-6 and TRBJ2-3, with D unresolved. Trimming stripped 2 bases from V and 2 bases from J, with 11 bases between. Germline CDR1 is SGHVS and CDR2 is FNYEAQ. The length of the CDR3 is 15 residues. The CDR3 region is CASSLQVTPTDTQYF. CDR3 nucleotides: TGTGCCAGCAGCTTACAGGTCACCCCCACAGATACGCAGTATTTT. The whole variable domain, remainder taken from reference TRBV7-6 and TRBJ2-3, is GAGVSQSPRYKVTKRGQDVALRCDPISGHVSLYWYRQALGQGPEFLTYFNYEAQQDKSGLPNDRFSAERPEGSISTLTIQRTEQRDSAMYRCASSLQVTPTDTQYFGPGTRLTVL.

The chain uses TRBV7-9 and TRBJ1-2; D may be TRBD1 (5 bases). This CDR3 is 14 amino acids long. V dropped 3 bases and J dropped 8 bases, with 16 bases sitting between them. CDR1 and CDR2 (germline): SEHNR, FQNEAQ (reference sequence). The CDR3 sequence is CASSFGEGPAGYTF. The CDR3 DNA sequence: TGTGCCAGCAGCTTCGGGGAGGGGCCGGCGGGCTACACCTTC.

This clonotype rates as medium-sized (0.01 to 0.1%). The rearrangement uses TRBV6-1 and TRBJ1-2; maybe TRBD1 (5 bases). This CDR3 region has 16 residues. V was cut by 2 bases and J by 1 base, with 14 bases left in between. Germline CDR1 and CDR2: MNHNS and SASEGT. CDR3 protein: CASSERLGPINYGYTF. In DNA form, the CDR3 reads TGTGCCAGCAGTGAAAGGCTGGGGCCCATTAACTATGGCTACACCTTC.

This clonotype ranks as medium-sized. The rearrangement links TRBV7-2 to TRBJ1-6; the D gene is possibly TRBD1 (5 bases). CDR3 length: 15 residues. Germline lookup yields CDR1 SGHTA and CDR2 FQGNSA. The germline V and J ends were trimmed by 11 bases and 6 bases, with 20 bases remaining between them. The CDR3 here is CASSGAKRANSPLHF. CDR3 DNA: TGTGCCTCAAGCGGGGCAAAACGTGCTAATTCACCCCTCCACTTT.

The rearrangement joins TRBV2 to TRBJ2-7; D could derive from TRBD1 or TRBD2 (6 bases each). V was clipped by 10 bases and J by 1 base, with 11 bases between them. The CDR3 has 12 residues. The germline V gene encodes CDR1 SNHLY and CDR2 FYNNEI. The chain's CDR3 is CAKGEASYEQYF. CDR3 DNA: TGTGCCAAGGGGGAGGCTTCCTACGAGCAGTACTTC.